This TCR beta chain was identified during a study of blood T cell repertoires in COVID-19. Background on the study: The United States, Italy and Spain supplied acute and convalescent COVID-19 samples. PBMCs, B-cell-depleted T cells, or T cells provided the cDNA or gDNA that made up the material.

In the source study's methods: Estimation of nucleated cell counts was performed using reference gene primer amplification. Data came from immunoSEQ multiplex PCR; TCRdb stores just in-frame clones and leaves some out. From that table come the V and J calls and clone size; the DNA was used to work out D and trimming. The sample lists about 150,000 clones, about 86% seen once, with around 3.5% in the top ten. Trimming took 4 bases from V and 7 from J; bases not matched to a gene: 8. Germline loops: CDR1 SGHRS, CDR2 YFSETQ. The CDR3 consists of 16 residues. This TCR came from a man between 65 and 85 years old with acute or convalescent COVID-19. Material for sequencing was peripheral blood. V usage is TRBV5-1 and J usage is TRBJ1-6, with 10 bases lining up with TRBD1. The CDR3 loop reads CASSRSGTGANSPLHF. CDR3 nucleotides: TGCGCCAGCAGCCGCTCCGGGACAGGGGCAAATTCACCCCTCCACTTT.